This T cell receptor beta chain emerged from a study of shared clonotypes between healthy human individuals. Study-level points and caveats: Though the depth was large, rarefaction showed that sorted-subset sequencing was incomplete.

To note about this clone: The antigen is not known.

The authors split each subset's genomic DNA evenly across several immunoSEQ plates. Per the original methods: ImmunoSEQ junction-only sequences lacked quality scores, so their filtering differed. The repertoire was sequenced with immunoSEQ multiplex PCR; TCRdb's copy has only in-frame clones and lacks some. Clonal size and the V and J genes are those of that table, whereas D and trimming came from the DNA. The sample contains some 2,500,000 clones, roughly 90% of which appear only once. What was sequenced was naive CD4+ T cells from PBMCs. Subset specified: CD45RA+ positively selected. This receptor was identified in a young man in good health. Some clones in this sample may be carry-over from other donors' samples.

The CDR3 reads CASEDVETSGRGNYNEQFF. In DNA, the CDR3 is TGCGCCAGCGAGGACGTGGAAACTAGCGGGAGGGGAAACTACAATGAGCAGTTCTTC. V gene TRBV5-1 combines with J gene TRBJ2-1, with TRBD2 matching over 13 bases. The CDR3 totals 19 residues. After removal of 7 bases from V and 3 bases from J, the junction contained 16 bases not matched to a gene. Germline V gene sequence: CDR1 SGHRS, CDR2 YFSETQ.